The 18 T cell receptor beta chains below were found in one sample sequenced in a study of technical replicates of blood from a handful of donors. Generated by immunoSEQ multiplex PCR, the TCRdb table keeps only in-frame clones and is missing some. The sample consists of about 84,000 clones, around 97% of them appearing once. Sequencing input: T cells isolated from PBMCs. These receptors were taken from a human donor in good health.

The chain recombines TRBV27 with TRBJ1-1, with D possibly matching TRBD1 (6 bases). This CDR3 is built from 13 residues. The V end lost 6 bases, the J end lost 6 bases, and 14 bases lay between the germline ends. Looked up from germline, CDR1 is MNHEY and CDR2 is SMNVEV (reference sequence). Here the CDR3 DNA reads TGTGCCAGCAGCCTCAGCAGGGGAGCTGAAGCTTTCTTT. Translation gives CASSLSRGAEAFF.

This chain joins TRBV7-6 and TRBJ2-1; TRBD2 agrees at 12 bases. Trimming removed 1 base from V and 9 bases from J; junction bases left unmatched: 4. The CDR3 loop spans 15 amino acids. Germline CDR1 SGHVS, CDR2 FNYEAQ. CDR3 in DNA: TGTGCCAGCAGCTTAGGACTAGCGGGGGAGGCTGAGCAGTTCTTC. This codes for CASSLGLAGEAEQFF.

The chain carries TRBV28 and TRBJ1-2, with 9 bases matching TRBD1. After removal of 2 bases from V and 6 bases from J, the junction contained 7 bases not matched to a gene. This CDR3 region has 15 residues. Per the germline V gene, CDR1 is MDHEN and CDR2 is SYDVKM. The CDR3 bases are TGTGCCAGCAGTTTACTGGGGACAGGGAACCATGGCTACACCTTC. This gives the protein CASSLLGTGNHGYTF.

The chain recombines TRBV2 with TRBJ2-5; 16 bases map to TRBD2. The V gene end was trimmed by 6 bases and the J gene end by 1 base; junction bases not matched to a gene: 5. The CDR3 is 17 residues long. CDR1 and CDR2 from the germline V gene are SNHLY and FYNNEI. This CDR3 is CASRGTSGGAAQETQYF. The CDR3 DNA reads as TGTGCCAGCAGAGGGACTAGCGGGGGGGCCGCCCAAGAGACCCAGTACTTC.

The J gene is TRBJ2-2, the V gene TRBV6-1; TRBD2 aligns across 12 bases. The CDR3 loop spans 15 amino acids. With 7 bases clipped from V and 6 bases from J, the junction kept 6 bases outside the gene matches. Germline CDR1 is MNHNS and CDR2 is SASEGT. CDR3 amino acids: CASNNLAGGPGELFF. DNA for the CDR3: TGTGCCAGCAACAATCTAGCGGGAGGGCCCGGGGAGCTGTTTTTT.

V usage is TRBV7-9 and J usage is TRBJ2-3; 13 bases line up with TRBD2. The CDR3 length is 19 residues. The germline V gene encodes CDR1 SEHNR and CDR2 FQNEAQ (reference sequence). After removal of 5 bases from V and 3 bases from J, the junction contained 14 bases not matched to a gene. Written as DNA, the CDR3 is TGTGCCAGCAGCCAGGCCACTAGCGGGAGGGCCGTGTTTACAGATACGCAGTATTTT. Amino acid sequence: CASSQATSGRAVFTDTQYF.

The chain links TRBV18 to TRBJ1-5; 7 nucleotides agree with TRBD1. The CDR3 has 14 amino acids. The J segment lost 9 bases and the V segment lost 4 bases, leaving 9 bases of the junction unmatched. CDR1 is KGHSH, CDR2 LQKENI, per germline. The CDR3 DNA follows: TGTGCCAGCTCACTCGGGACAGCCGGTGGGCCCCAGCATTTT. It is translated as CASSLGTAGGPQHF.

The chain has TRBV5-1 and TRBJ2-1; 8 nucleotides agree with TRBD1. This CDR3 comprises 13 residues. V lost 0 bases and J lost 7; bases outside the gene matches: 0. Germline V gene lookup returns CDR1 SGHRS and CDR2 YFSETQ. This chain's CDR3 is CASSLGQGNEQFF. DNA of the CDR3: TGCGCCAGCAGCTTGGGACAGGGGAATGAGCAGTTCTTC.

V gene TRBV19 combines with J gene TRBJ1-2; possibly TRBD1 for D (5 bases). Germline CDR1 LNHDA, CDR2 SQIVND (reference sequence). This CDR3 has 13 residues. V was trimmed by 7 bases and J by 6 bases, leaving 15 bases between them. The CDR3 region has the DNA TGTGCCAGTACCCCAGTCCCAGGGAATGGCTACACCTTC. Translating it yields CASTPVPGNGYTF. The whole variable domain, remainder taken from reference TRBV19 and TRBJ1-2, is DGGITQSPKYLFRKEGQNVTLSCEQNLNHDAMYWYRQDPGQGLRLIYYSQIVNDFQKGDIAEGYSVSREKKESFPLTVTSAQKNPTAFYLCASTPVPGNGYTFGSGTRLTVV.

The gene calls are TRBV18 and TRBJ1-2, with 8 bases lining up with TRBD1. The CDR3 consists of 17 residues. Trimming took 9 bases from V and 3 from J; bases not matched to a gene: 18. Germline CDR1 reads KGHSH; CDR2 reads LQKENI. The CDR3 nucleotides read TGTGCCAGTCGCGCCGGGACAGGCGATGGAAGAGACTATGGCTACACCTTC. Residues: CASRAGTGDGRDYGYTF.

The genes are TRBV11-3 and TRBJ2-5; tentative D call: TRBD2 (5 bases). The CDR3 loop spans 14 amino acids. Deletions cut 7 bases from V and 1 base from J, with 13 bases between. Per germline, CDR1 SGHNT and CDR2 YENEEA. CDR3 amino acids: CASTISGLQETQYF. The CDR3 nucleotides are TGTGCCAGCACCATAAGTGGACTCCAAGAGACCCAGTACTTC.

The rearrangement links TRBV13 to TRBJ2-7; perhaps TRBD2 as D (6 bases). CDR1 and CDR2 (germline): PRHDT, FYEKMQ (reference sequence). With 2 bases removed from V and 0 bases from J, the gap between germline ends came to 14 bases. CDR3 length: 16 residues. CDR3 nucleotide sequence: TGTGCCAGCAGCTTACGCGGTCGGGGGAGCTCCTACGAGCAGTACTTC. Amino acids: CASSLRGRGSSYEQYF.

This clone has more than one count but fewer than ten. The V call is TRBV5-5, the J call TRBJ1-1, with TRBD1 matching over 7 bases. The V segment lost 1 base and the J segment 8 bases; nucleotides outside the gene matches: 5. Germline CDR1 SGHKS, CDR2 YYEKEE (reference sequence). This CDR3 has 13 amino acids. CDR3 region: CASSLPGQLEAFF. CDR3 nucleotide sequence: TGTGCCAGCAGCTTGCCGGGACAGCTCGAAGCTTTCTTT.

The V gene is TRBV7-3, the J gene TRBJ2-5; the match to TRBD2 covers 10 bases. Trimming took 2 bases from V and 9 from J; bases not matched to a gene: 3. Germline lookup yields CDR1 SGHTA and CDR2 FQGTGA. The CDR3 spans 13 residues. CDR3 residues: CASSLETSGPQYF. The CDR3 DNA reads as TGTGCCAGCAGCTTAGAGACTAGCGGGCCCCAGTACTTC.

The genes are TRBV7-8 and TRBJ2-5; 7 bases line up with TRBD2. There are 15 residues in the CDR3. V was clipped by 1 base and J by 5 bases; unmatched bases: 7. Looked up from germline, CDR1 is SGHVS and CDR2 is FQNEAQ. CDR3 nucleotides: TGTGCCAGCAGCTTAGGCGGGAGTATGGGGGAGACCCAGTACTTC. It encodes CASSLGGSMGETQYF.

This chain uses TRBV10-2 with TRBJ2-3, with TRBD2 matching 13 bases. CDR3 size: 19 residues. The germline V gene encodes CDR1 WSHSY and CDR2 SAAADI. With 4 bases clipped from V and 4 bases from J, the junction kept 14 bases outside the gene matches. The CDR3 spells CASSGVHRTSGRGSDTQYF. The CDR3 DNA reads as TGCGCCAGCAGTGGGGTTCATAGGACTAGCGGGAGAGGGTCAGATACGCAGTATTTT.

The J gene is TRBJ2-1, the V gene TRBV11-2; D unresolved. V was cut by 1 base and J by 9 bases, with 10 bases left in between. Germline V gives CDR1 SGHAT, CDR2 FQNNGV. CDR3 length: 13 residues. The CDR3 is CASSLARSIEQFF. The DNA of the CDR3 is TGTGCCAGCAGCTTAGCTAGGTCGATTGAGCAGTTCTTC.

This chain connects TRBV12-2 to TRBJ2-5; the D call TRBD2 from the table was never checked on the DNA. TRBV12-2 is assigned pseudogene status. The CDR3 length is 14 residues. The CDR3 reads CASRQRDDQETQYF. The CDR3 DNA reads TGTGCAAGTCGCCAGCGGGACGATCAAGAGACCCAGTACTTC.